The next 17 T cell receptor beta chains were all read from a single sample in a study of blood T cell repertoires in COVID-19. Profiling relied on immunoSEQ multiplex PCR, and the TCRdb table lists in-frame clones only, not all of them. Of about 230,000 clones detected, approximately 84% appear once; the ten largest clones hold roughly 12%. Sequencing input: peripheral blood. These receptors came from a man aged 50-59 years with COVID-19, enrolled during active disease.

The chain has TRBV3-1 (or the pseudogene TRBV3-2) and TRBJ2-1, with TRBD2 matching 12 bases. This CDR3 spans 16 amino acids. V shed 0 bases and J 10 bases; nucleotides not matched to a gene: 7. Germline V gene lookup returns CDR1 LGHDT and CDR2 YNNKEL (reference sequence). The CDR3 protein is CASSQEAGLAGWEQFF. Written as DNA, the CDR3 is TGTGCCAGCAGCCAAGAAGCCGGACTAGCGGGGTGGGAGCAGTTCTTC.

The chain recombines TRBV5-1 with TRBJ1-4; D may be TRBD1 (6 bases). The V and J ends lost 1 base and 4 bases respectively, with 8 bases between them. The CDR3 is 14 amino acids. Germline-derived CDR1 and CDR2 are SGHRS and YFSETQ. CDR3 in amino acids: CASSLTGINEKLFF. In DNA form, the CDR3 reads TGCGCCAGCAGCTTGACAGGGATTAATGAAAAACTGTTTTTT.

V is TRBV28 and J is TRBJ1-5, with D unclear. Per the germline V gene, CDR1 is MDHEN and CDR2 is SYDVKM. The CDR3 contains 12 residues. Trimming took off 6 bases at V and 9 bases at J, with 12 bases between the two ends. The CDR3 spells CASRLTRGPQHF. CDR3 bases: TGTGCCAGCAGACTGACGCGGGGGCCCCAGCATTTT.

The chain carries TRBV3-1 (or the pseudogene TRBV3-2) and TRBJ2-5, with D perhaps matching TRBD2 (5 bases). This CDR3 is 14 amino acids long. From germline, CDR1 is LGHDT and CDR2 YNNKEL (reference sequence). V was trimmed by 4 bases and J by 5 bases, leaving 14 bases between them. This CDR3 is CASSLGSGRETQYF. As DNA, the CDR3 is TGTGCCAGCAGCCTAGGGAGCGGTAGGGAGACCCAGTACTTC.

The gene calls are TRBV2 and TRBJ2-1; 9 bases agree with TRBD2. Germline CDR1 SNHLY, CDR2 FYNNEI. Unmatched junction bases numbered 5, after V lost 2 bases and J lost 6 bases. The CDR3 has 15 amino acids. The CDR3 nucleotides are TGTGCCAGCAGTGAACGGCTAGCGGGATCCAATGAGCAGTTCTTC. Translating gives CASSERLAGSNEQFF. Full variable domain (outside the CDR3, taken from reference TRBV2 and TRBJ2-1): EPEVTQTPSHQVTQMGQEVILRCVPISNHLYFYWYRQILGQKVEFLVSFYNNEISEKSEIFDDQFSVERPDGSNFTLKIRSTKLEDSAMYFCASSERLAGSNEQFFGPGTRLTVL.

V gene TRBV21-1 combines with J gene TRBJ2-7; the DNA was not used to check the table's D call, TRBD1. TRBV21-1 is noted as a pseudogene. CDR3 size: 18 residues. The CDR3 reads CASSRRKSPGQGTYEQYF. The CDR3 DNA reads TGTGCCAGCAGCAGGCGAAAAAGTCCGGGACAGGGGACCTACGAGCAGTACTTC.

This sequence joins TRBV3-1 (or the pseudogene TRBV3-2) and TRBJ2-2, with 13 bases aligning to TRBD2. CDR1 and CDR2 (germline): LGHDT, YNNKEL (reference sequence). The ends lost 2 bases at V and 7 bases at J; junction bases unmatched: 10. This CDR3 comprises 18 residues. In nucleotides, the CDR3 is TGTGCCAGCAGCCAAATATGGACTAGCGGGAGCGAAGACGGGGAGCTGTTTTTT. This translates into CASSQIWTSGSEDGELFF.

The CDR3 region has the DNA TGTGCCAGCAGTATCCTACAGGGTTTGGGCGACACTGAAGCTTTCTTT. Protein product: CASSILQGLGDTEAFF. The V call is TRBV28, the J call TRBJ1-1; perhaps TRBD1 as D (6 bases). This CDR3 spans 16 amino acids. Germline V gene sequence: CDR1 MDHEN, CDR2 SYDVKM. The germline V and J ends were trimmed by 5 bases and 3 bases, with 19 bases remaining between them.

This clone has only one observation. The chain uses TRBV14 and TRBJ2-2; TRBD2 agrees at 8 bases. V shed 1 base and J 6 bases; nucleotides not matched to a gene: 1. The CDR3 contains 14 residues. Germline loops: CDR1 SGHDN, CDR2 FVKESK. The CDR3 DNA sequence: TGTGCCAGCAGCCAAGCGGGACTAGCCGGGGAGCTGTTTTTT. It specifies CASSQAGLAGELFF.

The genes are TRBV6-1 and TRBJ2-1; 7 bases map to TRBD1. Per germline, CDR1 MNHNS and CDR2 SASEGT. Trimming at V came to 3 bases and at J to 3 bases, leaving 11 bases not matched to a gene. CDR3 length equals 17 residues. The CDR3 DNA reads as TGTGCCAGCAGTGATTGGTACGGGCAGGGGGTCTACAATGAGCAGTTCTTC. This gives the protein CASSDWYGQGVYNEQFF.

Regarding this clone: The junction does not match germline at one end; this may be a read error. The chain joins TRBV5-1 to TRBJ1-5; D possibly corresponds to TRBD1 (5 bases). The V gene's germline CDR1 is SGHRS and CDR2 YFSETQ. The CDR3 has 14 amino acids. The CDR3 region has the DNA TGCGCCAGCAGTTTGATGCAGGGTGATCAACCCCAGCATTTT. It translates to CASSLMQGDQPQHF.

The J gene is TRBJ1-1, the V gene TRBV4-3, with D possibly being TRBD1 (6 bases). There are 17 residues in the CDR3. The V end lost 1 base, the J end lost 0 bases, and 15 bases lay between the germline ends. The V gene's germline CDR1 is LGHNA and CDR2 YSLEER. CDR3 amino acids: CASSQAPGELVNTEAFF. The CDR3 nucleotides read TGCGCCAGCAGCCAAGCTCCAGGGGAACTTGTGAACACTGAAGCTTTCTTT.

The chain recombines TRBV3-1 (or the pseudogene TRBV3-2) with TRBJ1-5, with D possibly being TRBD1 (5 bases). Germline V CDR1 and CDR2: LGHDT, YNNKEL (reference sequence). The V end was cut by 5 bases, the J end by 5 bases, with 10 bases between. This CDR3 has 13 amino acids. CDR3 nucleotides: TGTGCCAGCAGCTCCCGACAGCATCAGCCCCAGCATTTT. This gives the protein CASSSRQHQPQHF.

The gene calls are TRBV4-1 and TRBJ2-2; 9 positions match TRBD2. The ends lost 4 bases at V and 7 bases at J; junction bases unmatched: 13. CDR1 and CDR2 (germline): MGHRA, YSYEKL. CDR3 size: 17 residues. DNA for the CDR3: TGCGCCAGCAGCCCACCTGGAGGAGCGGGGGGTATCGGGGAGCTGTTTTTT. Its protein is CASSPPGGAGGIGELFF.

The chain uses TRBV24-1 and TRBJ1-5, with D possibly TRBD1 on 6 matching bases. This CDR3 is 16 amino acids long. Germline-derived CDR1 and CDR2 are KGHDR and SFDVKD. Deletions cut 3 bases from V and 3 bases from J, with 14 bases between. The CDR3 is CATSDQGRGDNQPQHF. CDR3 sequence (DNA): TGTGCCACCAGTGATCAGGGCAGGGGCGACAATCAGCCCCAGCATTTT.

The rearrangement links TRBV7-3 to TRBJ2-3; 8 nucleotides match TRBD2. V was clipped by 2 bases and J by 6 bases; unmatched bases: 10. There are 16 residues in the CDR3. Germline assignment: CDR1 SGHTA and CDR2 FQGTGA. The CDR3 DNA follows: TGTGCCAGCAGCTTAGGCGGGGGGTTAAGCAGGGATACGCAGTATTTT. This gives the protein CASSLGGGLSRDTQYF.

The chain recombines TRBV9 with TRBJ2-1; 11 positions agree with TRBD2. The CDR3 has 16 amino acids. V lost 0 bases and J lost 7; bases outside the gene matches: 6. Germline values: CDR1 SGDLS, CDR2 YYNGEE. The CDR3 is CASSVALAGGANEQFF. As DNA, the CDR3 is TGTGCCAGCAGCGTAGCCCTAGCGGGAGGTGCAAATGAGCAGTTCTTC.